Given below is one T cell receptor beta chain in context. Trimming at V came to 1 base and at J to 2 bases, leaving 7 bases not matched to a gene. Germline lookup yields CDR1 MGHRA and CDR2 YSYEKL. The CDR3 consists of 17 residues. This sample is part of a study of blood T cell repertoires in COVID-19. The data were produced by immunoSEQ multiplex PCR, yet TCRdb's version contains in-frame clones alone and is incomplete. The table lists about 60,000 clones, roughly 80% of them singletons. This TCR came from a human donor in a cohort sampled during active COVID-19. The chain recombines TRBV4-1 with TRBJ2-3, with TRBD2 identical over 9 bases. The specimen sequenced was peripheral blood. The CDR3 bases are TGCGCCAGCAGCCAAGGGGTCGGCGGGGGGGTCACAGATACGCAGTATTTT. Amino acid sequence: CASSQGVGGGVTDTQYF.